The 6 T cell receptor beta chains presented below share a single source sample, sequenced in a study of glioma-infiltrating T cells. The iRepertoire nested amplicon-rescue multiplex PCR amplified TCR alpha and beta CDR3s from RNA. MiXCR, run by TCRdb on the multiplex PCR reads, gives a single entry per CDR3 protein. The sample carries about 180,000 distinct CDR3 sequences, around 45% recorded once. Sequenced: glioma tissue, nonneoplastic brain tissue, or PBMCs (not recorded which). These receptors were collected from a human donor with low-grade glioma or glioblastoma, undergoing nonglioma brain surgery, or in good health (not recorded which).

Of note for this clonotype: A junction end diverges from the germline sequence, so it may reflect a read error. This rearrangement joins TRBV6-5 to TRBJ2-7; maybe TRBD2 (6 bases). The CDR3 spans 16 residues. Germline values: CDR1 MNHEY, CDR2 SVGAGI. The CDR3 reads CASSRDGPTRHYGQYF. The CDR3 region has the DNA TGTGCCAGCAGCCGGGACGGCCCGACTAGACACTACGGGCAGTACTTC.

This clonotype was observed at least ten times. V usage is TRBV6-1 and J usage is TRBJ2-1; no clear D gene. Per germline, CDR1 MNHNS and CDR2 SASEGT. Trimming removed 3 bases from V and 5 bases from J, with 2 bases in between. This CDR3 comprises 11 residues. This CDR3 reads CASSENNEQFF. The CDR3 DNA reads TGTGCCAGCAGTGAGAACAATGAGCAGTTCTTC.

This clonotype was counted many times. The chain combines TRBV27 with TRBJ1-2, with D perhaps TRBD1 (6 bases). Between the trimmed V and J ends, which lost 6 bases and 4 bases, there was a span of 12 bases. This CDR3 region has 13 residues. From germline, CDR1 is MNHEY and CDR2 SMNVEV (reference sequence). The CDR3, as DNA: TGTGCCAGCAGCCCCGACAGGAGCTATGGCTACACCTTC. Its protein product is CASSPDRSYGYTF.

Comments on this clonotype: A much larger clonotype is one base distant, so this may be a read error. The genes are TRBV19 and TRBJ2-3; perhaps TRBD1 as D (6 bases). CDR3 length: 14 amino acids. The germline V gene has CDR1 LNHDA and CDR2 SQIVND (reference sequence). The chain's CDR3 is CPSGKDRQLATQYF. CDR3 coding DNA: TGTCCCAGTGGGAAGGACAGACAACTCGCTACGCAGTATTTT.

This clonotype was recorded a few times. This chain uses TRBV19 with TRBJ2-2, with TRBD2 identical over 9 bases. The germline gives CDR1 LNHDA, CDR2 SQIVND (reference sequence). The CDR3 loop spans 14 amino acids. Germline trimming cut 5 bases from V and 7 bases from J; bases unmatched to any gene: 5. CDR3 region: CASSVGLAGGELFF. CDR3 in DNA: TGTGCCAGTAGTGTGGGACTAGCTGGCGGGGAGCTGTTTTTT.

This chain uses TRBV29-1 with TRBJ2-1, with D uncertain. The CDR3 consists of 13 residues. The ends were cut back, 4 bases at V and 5 bases at J, with 12 bases in the middle. Looked up from germline, CDR1 is SQVTM and CDR2 is ANQGSEA. CDR3 in DNA: TGCAGCGTTGGGCGGCAGCTCAACAATGAGCAGTTCTTC. The encoded protein is CSVGRQLNNEQFF.